This T cell receptor beta chain is drawn from a study of cytomegalovirus exposure and HLA in healthy donors. Findings of the study overall: Previous analysis showed most TCR beta V segments were productive about 90% or about 30% of the time. The authors later found TCR association rates varying by HLA locus, with DRB1 most and HLA-C fewest.

PCR employed 60 Vbeta and 13 Jbeta primers. Sequencing used immunoSEQ multiplex PCR; TCRdb keeps in-frame clones, though not all of them. The sample lists 120,000 or so clones, just over 15% occurring once. The trim removed 5 bases at V and 7 bases at J, leaving 9 bases unmatched. The CDR3 is 14 amino acids. The germline CDR1 and CDR2 sequences are SGHDT and YYEEEE. In the case of this clone: Its antigen is not identified.

The receptor was isolated from a woman between 18 and 29 years old in good health and CMV-seronegative. This chain connects TRBV5-6 to TRBJ2-7, with TRBD1 matching 10 bases. Input material: PBMCs. Here the CDR3 reads CASRRRQGAGEQYF. In DNA, the CDR3 is TGTGCCAGCAGACGAAGACAGGGGGCCGGAGAGCAGTACTTC.